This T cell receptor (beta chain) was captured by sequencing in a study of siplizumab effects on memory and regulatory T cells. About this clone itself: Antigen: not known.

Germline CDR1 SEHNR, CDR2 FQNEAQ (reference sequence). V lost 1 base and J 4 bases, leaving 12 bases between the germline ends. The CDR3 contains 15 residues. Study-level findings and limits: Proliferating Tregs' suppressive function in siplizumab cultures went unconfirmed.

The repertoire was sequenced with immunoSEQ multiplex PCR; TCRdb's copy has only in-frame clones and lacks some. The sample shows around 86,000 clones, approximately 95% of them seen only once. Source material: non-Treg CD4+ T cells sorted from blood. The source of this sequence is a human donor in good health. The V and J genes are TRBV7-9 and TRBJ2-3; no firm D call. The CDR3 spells CASSLGVQGADTQYF. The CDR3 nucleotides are TGTGCCAGCAGCTTAGGGGTACAAGGAGCAGATACGCAGTATTTT.